This TCR beta chain was identified in a study of blood T cell repertoires in COVID-19. The wider study: Researchers got acute and convalescent COVID-19 samples from the United States, Italy and Spain. T cells, B-cell-depleted T cells, or PBMCs provided the cDNA or gDNA that served as material.

As processed by the authors: Nucleated cell counts were estimated from reference gene primer amplification. Data came from immunoSEQ multiplex PCR; TCRdb stores just in-frame clones and leaves some out. That table furnishes V, J and clone size, whereas the DNA furnished D and trimming. The profile shows tens of thousands of clones, 89% of them singletons. The CDR3 totals 16 residues. Losses at the gene ends were 5 bases for V and 5 bases for J; bases not matched to a gene: 14. Per the germline V gene, CDR1 is ENHRY and CDR2 is SYGVKD. The specimen was peripheral blood. The chain recombines TRBV10-3 with TRBJ2-5; 7 nucleotides align to TRBD2. The receptor was isolated from a middle-aged woman with active or convalescent COVID-19. This CDR3 reads CAISPGGLGYMETQYF. CDR3 nucleotide sequence: TGTGCCATCAGTCCGGGAGGCCTAGGATATATGGAGACCCAGTACTTC.